This TCR beta chain was identified during a study of T-cell memory formation after mild COVID-19. The CDR3 spans 13 residues. CDR1 is MNHEY and CDR2 is SVGAGI in the germline V gene. V was pared by 4 bases and J by 10 bases, with 16 bases between. TCRdb processed the 5' RACE reads anew with MiXCR; each CDR3 protein has one entry. The table records hundreds of thousands of distinct CDR3 sequences, approximately 7.6% of them present only once. This chain joins TRBV6-5 and TRBJ1-1; D gene unclear. This clonotype was sampled from a man younger than 30 who had mild COVID-19 (a few samples of this study predate the infection). Cell type and time point are not known. Input material: PBMCs or a T cell subset sorted from them (not recorded which). CDR3 in amino acids: CASSFSGQNRAFF. The CDR3 bases are TGTGCCAGCAGTTTTTCAGGCCAAAACCGAGCTTTCTTT.